Listed below are T cell receptor beta chains from one sample, sequenced in a study of T-cell memory formation after mild COVID-19. From the 5' RACE reads, TCRdb called clonotypes with MiXCR, one entry per CDR3 protein. The table includes roughly 600,000 distinct CDR3 sequences, around 17% detected once. Material for sequencing was PBMCs or a T cell subset sorted from them (not recorded which). The receptors originated from an adult woman who had mild COVID-19 (a few samples of this study predate the infection). Cell type and time point are not known. Each CDR3 is given with its conserved first and last residue. Each record gives: J gene, D gene, clone size, V gene, CDR3 DNA, CDR3 protein. D genes are given only for firm matches. Expanded clones are given a class, and other clones once, few, many or no size at all.

TRBJ2-5 | TRBD2 | few | TRBV7-2 | TGTGCCAGCAGCTTACCTAGCGGGAGGCGAGAGACCCAGTACTTC | CASSLPSGRRETQYF
TRBJ1-5 | - | - | TRBV4-3 | TGCGCCAGCAGCACGGAATGCTATAGCAATCAGCCCCAGCATTTT | CASSTECYSNQPQHF
TRBJ2-7 | - | few | TRBV21-1 | TGTGCCAGCATCACTTATGGGGGGACATCCTACGAGCAGTACTTC | CASITYGGTSYEQYF
TRBJ2-7 | - | - | TRBV6-1 | TGTGCCAGCCGGACCGGGGGACCCGTCGACGAGCAGTACTTC | CASRTGGPVDEQYF
TRBJ2-7 | - | - | TRBV20-1 | TGCAGTGCTAGAGAATTGTGGCAGGGTCGAGCCTACGAGCAGTACTTC | CSARELWQGRAYEQYF
TRBJ1-4 | TRBD1 | - | TRBV2 | TGTGCCAGCAGCGATTTGGACAGGATTAATGAAAAACTGTTTTTT | CASSDLDRINEKLFF
TRBJ2-7 | TRBD2 | - | TRBV7-9 | TGTGCCAGCAGCTTGGGACTAGCGGGAGAGGATGAGCAGTACTTC | CASSLGLAGEDEQYF
TRBJ2-7 | TRBD2 | few | TRBV2 | TGTGCCAGCAGCGTACTAGCGGGAGCATACGAGCAGTACTTC | CASSVLAGAYEQYF
TRBJ1-5 | - | few | TRBV20-1 | TGCAGTGCTAGGGGAGGGCCCCTTAGCAATCAGCCCCAGCATTTT | CSARGGPLSNQPQHF
TRBJ1-2 | - | - | TRBV5-6 | TGTGCCAGCAGCTCCCTGACGGATCCCTATGGCTACACCTTC | CASSSLTDPYGYTF
TRBJ2-1 | - | - | TRBV20-1 | TGCAGTGCTAGAGGGGGTCGGGATGAGCAGTTCTTC | CSARGGRDEQFF
TRBJ2-2 | TRBD2 | few | TRBV9 | TGTGCCAGCAGCTCGGGACTAGCGTTCGGGGAGCTGTTTTTT | CASSSGLAFGELFF
TRBJ2-7 | TRBD2 | - | TRBV6-5 | TGTGCCAGCAGTCTTAGCGGGGGCAGGAAGCAGTACTTC | CASSLSGGRKQYF
TRBJ2-1 | - | many | TRBV5-1 | TGCGCCAGCAGCTTATCAGGGCAGGAGCAGTTCTTC | CASSLSGQEQFF
TRBJ2-7 | - | many | TRBV12-3/TRBV12-4 | TGTGCCAGCAGCCTACAGGGCCCCCCCTACGAGCAGTACTTC | CASSLQGPPYEQYF
TRBJ2-6 | TRBD1 | - | TRBV6-6 | TGTGCCAGCAGACCCGACAGGGCTGCTGGGGCCAACGTCCTGACTTTC | CASRPDRAAGANVLTF
TRBJ2-7 | TRBD2 | - | TRBV27 | TGTGCCAGCAGGACCCAAGCGGGGGGGAGCTCCTACGAGCAGTACTTC | CASRTQAGGSSYEQYF
TRBJ2-2 | - | - | TRBV29-1 | TGCAGCGTTGGGGCCGACGGCGGGGAGCTGTTTTTT | CSVGADGGELFF
TRBJ1-5 | TRBD1 | - | TRBV12-3/TRBV12-4 | TGTGCCAGCAGTCCGACAGGGGGCTGGAATCAGCCCCAGCATTTT | CASSPTGGWNQPQHF
TRBJ2-5 | - | - | TRBV3-1 | TGTGCCAGCAGCACGACTCGGACAGCGGACTACCAAGAGACCCAGTACTTC | CASSTTRTADYQETQYF
TRBJ2-3 | - | - | TRBV20-1 | TGCAGTGCAGCCGACCCCCGGGGGGCCGAGGGCACAGATACGCAGTATTTT | CSAADPRGAEGTDTQYF
TRBJ1-1 | TRBD1 | - | TRBV2 | TGTGCCAGCAGTGACGGACAGGGATGGGAAAACACTGAAGCTTTCTTT | CASSDGQGWENTEAFF
TRBJ2-1 | TRBD2 | few | TRBV29-1 | TGCAGCGTTGAAGGGCAAGCGGGAGGGCCGCGCAATGAGCAGTTCTTC | CSVEGQAGGPRNEQFF
TRBJ1-2 | - | - | TRBV5-6 | TGTGCCAGCAGCTCGTCCGGGATCTACTACACCTTC | CASSSSGIYYTF
TRBJ2-5 | - | many | TRBV7-2 | TGTGCCAGCAGCTTAGTTGTGGGAGAGACCCAGTACTTC | CASSLVVGETQYF
TRBJ2-3 | - | - | TRBV18 | TGTGCCAGCTCACCAAATAGGGCAGATACGCAGTATTTT | CASSPNRADTQYF
TRBJ2-3 | TRBD2 | - | TRBV18 | TGTGCCAGCTCAGCCCTCTGGCGGGGGGGCCCAGATACGCAGTATTTT | CASSALWRGGPDTQYF
TRBJ1-1 | TRBD1 | few | TRBV28 | TGTGCCAGCAGTCACCGGACAGGGAGGACTGAAGCTTTCTTT | CASSHRTGRTEAFF
TRBJ2-1 | - | - | TRBV7-6 | TGTGCCAGCAGCTTAGCGGGCGCGGGGTTGTACAATGAGCAGTTCTTC | CASSLAGAGLYNEQFF
TRBJ2-3 | - | - | TRBV6-1 | TGTGCCAGCAGTGAAGCGCGCGGCTTAAACACAGATACGCAGTATTTT | CASSEARGLNTDTQYF
TRBJ2-7 | - | few | TRBV6-6 | TGTGCCAGCAGTTACTCGGATGGTAGATTCCTCTACGAGCAGTACTTC | CASSYSDGRFLYEQYF
TRBJ2-5 | - | few | TRBV5-1 | TGCGCCAGCAGCTTGGCCGAGGGGGAGACCCAGTACTTC | CASSLAEGETQYF
TRBJ1-5 | - | - | TRBV7-2 | TGTGCCAGCAGCTCCCTCGGTGGGGCTATGTCTCAGCCCCAGCATTTT | CASSSLGGAMSQPQHF
TRBJ2-7 | TRBD1 | few | TRBV4-1 | TGCGCCAGCAGCCTACAGGGGGATATAAGCCCCTACGAGCAGTACTTC | CASSLQGDISPYEQYF
TRBJ1-3 | - | - | TRBV20-1 | TGCAGTGCTAGAGCGGGGACATCTGGAAACACCATATATTTT | CSARAGTSGNTIYF
TRBJ2-3 | TRBD2 | few | TRBV18 | TGTGCCAGCTCCCCCGGGACTAGCGGGGCGTCAGATACGCAGTATTTT | CASSPGTSGASDTQYF
TRBJ2-7 | TRBD1 | few | TRBV4-1 | TGCGCCAGCAGCCACCCTGGACAGGGCTTATCCTACGAGCAGTACTTC | CASSHPGQGLSYEQYF
TRBJ1-1 | - | - | TRBV6-5 | TGTGCCAGCAGTTACCTTCGGGGGAACACTGAAGCTTTCTTT | CASSYLRGNTEAFF
TRBJ2-3 | - | - | TRBV12-3/TRBV12-4 | TGTGCCAGCAGTTTAGACGCTCCGGCTACGCAGTATTTT | CASSLDAPATQYF
TRBJ2-3 | - | once | TRBV5-1 | TGCGCCAGCAGCTTGGCCGATTACACAGATACGCAGTATTTT | CASSLADYTDTQYF
TRBJ2-7 | - | - | TRBV6-5 | TGTGCCAGCAGACGGACTAACTACGAGCAGTACTTC | CASRRTNYEQYF
TRBJ2-5 | TRBD2 | few | TRBV28 | TGTGCCAGCAGGCCCCCCCATCCGGGACTAGCGGATCAAGAGACCCAGTACTTC | CASRPPHPGLADQETQYF
TRBJ2-7 | TRBD2 | few | TRBV24-1 | TGTGCCACCAGTGACACTAGCGGACCAACCTACGAGCAGTACTTC | CATSDTSGPTYEQYF
TRBJ2-1 | TRBD1 | - | TRBV24-1 | TGTGCCACCAGTGAGGCCGGGACAGGGGATGAGGATGAGCAGTTCTTC | CATSEAGTGDEDEQFF
TRBJ2-7 | TRBD1 | - | TRBV9 | TGTGCCAGCAGCAGAGGGACAGGTAATAGGCAGTACTTC | CASSRGTGNRQYF
TRBJ1-1 | TRBD1 | few | TRBV7-9 | TGTGCCAGCAGCTCAGGGGATTGGGACAGGAACACTGAAGCTTTCTTT | CASSSGDWDRNTEAFF
TRBJ1-2 | - | few | TRBV7-2 | TGTGCCAGCAGCTTAGCGGGCTCAGGGACTAAAGGAGGCTACACCTTC | CASSLAGSGTKGGYTF
TRBJ2-7 | TRBD2 | - | TRBV6-1 | TGTGCCAGCGAAGTGCTAGCGGGAGTAAGGTACGAGCAGTACTTC | CASEVLAGVRYEQYF
TRBJ2-4 | - | few | TRBV12-3/TRBV12-4 | TGTGCCAGCAGTTTCTCTGGGAACATTCAGTACTTC | CASSFSGNIQYF
TRBJ2-2 | - | - | TRBV24-1 | TGTGCCACCAGTGATAGGGGACACCGACTGAACACCGGGGAGCTGTTTTTT | CATSDRGHRLNTGELFF
TRBJ2-7 | TRBD1 | few | TRBV27 | TGTGCCAGCAGTACCTCGACAGGGGATTTATCCTACGAGCAGTACTTC | CASSTSTGDLSYEQYF
TRBJ1-3 | - | - | TRBV9 | TGTGCCAGCAGCGTAACATGGGGGATCGGAAACACCATATATTTT | CASSVTWGIGNTIYF
TRBJ2-7 | - | - | TRBV7-6 | TGTGCCAGCAGCTTTGCCGCAGGGTTGTCCTACGAGCAGTACTTC | CASSFAAGLSYEQYF
TRBJ2-1 | - | few | TRBV11-3 | TGTGCCAGCAGCTTAGATGGAAGGGGTGGCAATGAGCAGTTCTTC | CASSLDGRGGNEQFF
TRBJ2-7 | TRBD2 | few | TRBV9 | TGTGCCAGCAGCGTGGGACTAGCGGAGCCCTCCTACGAGCAGTACTTC | CASSVGLAEPSYEQYF